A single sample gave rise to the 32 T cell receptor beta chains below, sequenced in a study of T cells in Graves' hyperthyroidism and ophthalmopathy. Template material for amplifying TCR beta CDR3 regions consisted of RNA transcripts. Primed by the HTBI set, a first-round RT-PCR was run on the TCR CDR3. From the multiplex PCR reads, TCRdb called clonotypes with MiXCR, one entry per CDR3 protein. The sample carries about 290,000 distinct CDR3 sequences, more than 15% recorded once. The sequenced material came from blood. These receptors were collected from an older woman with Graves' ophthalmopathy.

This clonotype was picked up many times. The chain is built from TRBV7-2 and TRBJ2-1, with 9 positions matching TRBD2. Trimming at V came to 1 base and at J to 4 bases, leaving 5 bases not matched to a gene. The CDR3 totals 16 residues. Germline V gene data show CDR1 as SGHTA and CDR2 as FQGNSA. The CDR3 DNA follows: TGTGCCAGCAGCTTAGGGGCGGGGGGGAGTTACAATGAGCAGTTCTTC. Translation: CASSLGAGGSYNEQFF.

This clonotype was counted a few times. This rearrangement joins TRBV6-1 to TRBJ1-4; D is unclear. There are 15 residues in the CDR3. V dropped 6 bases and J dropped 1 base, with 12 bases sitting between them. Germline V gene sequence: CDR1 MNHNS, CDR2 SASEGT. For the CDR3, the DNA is TGTGCCAGCAGAGACACACAGCTAACTAATGAAAAACTGTTTTTT. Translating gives CASRDTQLTNEKLFF.

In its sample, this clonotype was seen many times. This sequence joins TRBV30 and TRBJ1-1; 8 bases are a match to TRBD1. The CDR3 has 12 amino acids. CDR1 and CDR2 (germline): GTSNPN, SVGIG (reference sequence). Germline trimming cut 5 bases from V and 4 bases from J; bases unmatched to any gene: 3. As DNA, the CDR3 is TGTGCCTGGGATACAGGGGGCACTGAAGCTTTCTTT. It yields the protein CAWDTGGTEAFF.

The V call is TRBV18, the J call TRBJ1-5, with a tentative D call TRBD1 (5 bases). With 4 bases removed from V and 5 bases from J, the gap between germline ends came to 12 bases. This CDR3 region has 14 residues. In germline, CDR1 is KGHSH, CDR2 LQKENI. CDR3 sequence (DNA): TGTGCCAGCTCACTGAAACAGGAAGATCAGCCCCAGCATTTT. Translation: CASSLKQEDQPQHF.

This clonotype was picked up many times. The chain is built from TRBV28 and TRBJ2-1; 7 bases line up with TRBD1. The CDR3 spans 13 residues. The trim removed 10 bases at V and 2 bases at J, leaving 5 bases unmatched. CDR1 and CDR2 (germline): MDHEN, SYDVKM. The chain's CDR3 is CATQDRTYNEQFF. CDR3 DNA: TGTGCCACACAGGACAGGACCTACAATGAGCAGTTCTTC.

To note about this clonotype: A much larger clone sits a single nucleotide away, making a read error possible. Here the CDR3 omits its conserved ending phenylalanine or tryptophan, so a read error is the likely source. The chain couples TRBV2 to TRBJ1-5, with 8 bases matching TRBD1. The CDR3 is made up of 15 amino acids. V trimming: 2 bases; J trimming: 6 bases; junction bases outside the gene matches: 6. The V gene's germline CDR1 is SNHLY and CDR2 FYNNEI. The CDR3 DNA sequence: TGTGCCAGCAGTGAAAGCGGACAGGGCCTTCAGCCCCAGCATCTT. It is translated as CASSESGQGLQPQHL.

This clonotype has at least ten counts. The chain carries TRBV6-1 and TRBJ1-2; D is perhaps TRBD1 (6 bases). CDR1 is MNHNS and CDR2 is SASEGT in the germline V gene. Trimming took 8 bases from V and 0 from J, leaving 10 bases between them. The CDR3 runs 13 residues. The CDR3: CASHRESNYGYTF. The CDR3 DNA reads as TGTGCCAGCCACAGGGAATCTAACTATGGCTACACCTTC.

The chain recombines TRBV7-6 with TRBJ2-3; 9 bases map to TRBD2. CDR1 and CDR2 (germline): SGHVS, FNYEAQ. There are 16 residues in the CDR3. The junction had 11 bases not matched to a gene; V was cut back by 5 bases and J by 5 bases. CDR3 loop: CASSQKRGAPGDTQYF. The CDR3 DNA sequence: TGTGCCAGCAGCCAAAAGCGGGGGGCCCCGGGAGATACGCAGTATTTT.

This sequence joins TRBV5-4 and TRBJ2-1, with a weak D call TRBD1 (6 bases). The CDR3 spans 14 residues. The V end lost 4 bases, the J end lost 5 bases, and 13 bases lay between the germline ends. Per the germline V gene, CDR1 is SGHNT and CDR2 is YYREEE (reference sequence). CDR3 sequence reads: CASSQPNRDNEQFF. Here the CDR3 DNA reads TGTGCCAGCAGCCAACCTAACAGGGACAATGAGCAGTTCTTC.

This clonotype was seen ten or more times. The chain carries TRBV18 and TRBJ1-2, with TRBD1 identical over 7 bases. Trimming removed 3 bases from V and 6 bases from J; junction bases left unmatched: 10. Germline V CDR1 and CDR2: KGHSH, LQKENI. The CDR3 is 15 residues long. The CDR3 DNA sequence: TGTGCCAGCTCACCTGGCCAGGGGGAGTATAATGGCTACACCTTC. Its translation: CASSPGQGEYNGYTF.

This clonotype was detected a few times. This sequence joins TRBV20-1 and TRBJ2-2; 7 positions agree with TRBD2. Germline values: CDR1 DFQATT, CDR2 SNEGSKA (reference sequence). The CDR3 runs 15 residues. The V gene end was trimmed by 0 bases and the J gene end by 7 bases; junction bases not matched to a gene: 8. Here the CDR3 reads CSARDLERDGGELFF. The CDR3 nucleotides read TGCAGTGCTAGAGATCTCGAGCGGGACGGCGGGGAGCTGTTTTTT.

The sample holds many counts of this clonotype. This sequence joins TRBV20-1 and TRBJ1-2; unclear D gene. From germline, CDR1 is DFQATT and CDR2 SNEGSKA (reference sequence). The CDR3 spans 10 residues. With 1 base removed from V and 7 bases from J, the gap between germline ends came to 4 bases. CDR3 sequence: CSARVPGYTF. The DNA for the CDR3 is TGCAGTGCTAGAGTCCCTGGCTACACCTTC.

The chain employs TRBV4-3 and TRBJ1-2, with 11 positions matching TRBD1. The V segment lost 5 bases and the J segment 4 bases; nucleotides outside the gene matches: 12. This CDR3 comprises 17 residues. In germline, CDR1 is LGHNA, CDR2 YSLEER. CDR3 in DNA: TGCGCCAGCAGCTCACCCTCCGGGACAGGGGGGGTCTATGGCTACACCTTC. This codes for CASSSPSGTGGVYGYTF.

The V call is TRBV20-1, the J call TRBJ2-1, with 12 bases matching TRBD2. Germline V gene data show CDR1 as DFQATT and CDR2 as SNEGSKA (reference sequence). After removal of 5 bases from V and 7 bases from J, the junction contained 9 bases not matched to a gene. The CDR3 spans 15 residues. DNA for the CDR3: TGCAGTGCTTTGACCCCGCTAGCGGGAGGGAATGAGCAGTTCTTC. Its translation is CSALTPLAGGNEQFF.

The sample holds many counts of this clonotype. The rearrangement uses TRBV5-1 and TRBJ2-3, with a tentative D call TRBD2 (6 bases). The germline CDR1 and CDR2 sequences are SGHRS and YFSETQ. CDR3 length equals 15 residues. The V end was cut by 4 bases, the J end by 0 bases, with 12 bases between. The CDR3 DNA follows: TGCGCCAGCAGCACCGGGAGATATAGCACAGATACGCAGTATTTT. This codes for CASSTGRYSTDTQYF.

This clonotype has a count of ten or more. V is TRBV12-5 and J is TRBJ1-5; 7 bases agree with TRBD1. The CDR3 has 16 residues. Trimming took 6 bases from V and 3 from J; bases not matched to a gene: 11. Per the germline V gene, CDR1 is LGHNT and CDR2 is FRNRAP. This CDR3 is CASGLKTGVVNQPQHF. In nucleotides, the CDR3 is TGTGCTAGTGGCCTGAAAACAGGGGTTGTCAATCAGCCCCAGCATTTT.

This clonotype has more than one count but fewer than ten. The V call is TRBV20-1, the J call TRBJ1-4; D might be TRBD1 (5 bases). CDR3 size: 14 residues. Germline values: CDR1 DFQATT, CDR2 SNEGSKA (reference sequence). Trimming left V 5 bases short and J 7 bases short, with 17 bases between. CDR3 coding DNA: TGCAGTGCTTCACGGGGGGACCCAAGTGAAAAACTGTTTTTT. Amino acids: CSASRGDPSEKLFF.

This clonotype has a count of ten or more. CDR3 loop: CASSERGETQYF. CDR3 DNA: TGTGCCAGCAGTGAAAGGGGGGAGACCCAGTACTTC. The chain uses TRBV6-1 and TRBJ2-5; weak D call: TRBD1 (6 bases). From germline, CDR1 is MNHNS and CDR2 SASEGT. Trimming took off 2 bases at V and 5 bases at J, with 6 bases between the two ends. The CDR3 consists of 12 residues.

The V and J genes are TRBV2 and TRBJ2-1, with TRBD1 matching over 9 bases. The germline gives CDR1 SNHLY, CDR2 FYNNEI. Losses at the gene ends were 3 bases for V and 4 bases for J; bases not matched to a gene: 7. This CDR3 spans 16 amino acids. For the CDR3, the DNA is TGTGCCAGCAGTGACCGGGACAGGGAATTATACAATGAGCAGTTCTTC. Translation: CASSDRDRELYNEQFF.

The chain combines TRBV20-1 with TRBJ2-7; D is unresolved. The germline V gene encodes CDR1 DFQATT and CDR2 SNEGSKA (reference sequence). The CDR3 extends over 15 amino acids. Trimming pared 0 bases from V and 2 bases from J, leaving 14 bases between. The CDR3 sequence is CSARDLEGITYEQYF. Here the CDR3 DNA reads TGCAGTGCTAGAGATCTCGAAGGAATCACCTACGAGCAGTACTTC.

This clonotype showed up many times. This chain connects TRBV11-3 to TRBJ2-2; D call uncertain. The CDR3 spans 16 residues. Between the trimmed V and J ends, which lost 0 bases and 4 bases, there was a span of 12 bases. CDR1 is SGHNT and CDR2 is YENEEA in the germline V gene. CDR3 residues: CASSLDVGRSTGELFF. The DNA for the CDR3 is TGTGCCAGCAGCTTAGACGTCGGTCGGAGCACCGGGGAGCTGTTTTTT.

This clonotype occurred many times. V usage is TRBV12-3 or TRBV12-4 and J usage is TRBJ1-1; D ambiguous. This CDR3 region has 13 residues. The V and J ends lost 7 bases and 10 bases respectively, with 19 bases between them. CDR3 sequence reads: CASTPNLGMRAFF. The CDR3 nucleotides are TGTGCCAGCACCCCAAACCTGGGGATGAGAGCTTTCTTT.

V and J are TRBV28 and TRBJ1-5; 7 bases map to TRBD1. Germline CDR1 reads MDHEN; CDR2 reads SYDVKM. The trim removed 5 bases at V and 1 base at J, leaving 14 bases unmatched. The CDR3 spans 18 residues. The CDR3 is CASSNSYRDSESNQPQHF. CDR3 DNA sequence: TGTGCCAGCAGTAATAGTTACCGGGACAGCGAGAGCAATCAGCCCCAGCATTTT.

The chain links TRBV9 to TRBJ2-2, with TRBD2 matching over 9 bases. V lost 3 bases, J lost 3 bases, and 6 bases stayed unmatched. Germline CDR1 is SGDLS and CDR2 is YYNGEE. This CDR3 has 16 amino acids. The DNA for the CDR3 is TGTGCCAGCAGCGCGAGACTAGCGGCGTACACCGGGGAGCTGTTTTTT. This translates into CASSARLAAYTGELFF.

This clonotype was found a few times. Here the CDR3 DNA reads TGCGCCAGCAGTGCGTCTGGCGGGGAGACCCAGTACTTC. Protein product: CASSASGGETQYF. The chain links TRBV10-1 to TRBJ2-5; D is perhaps TRBD2 (5 bases). This CDR3 is 13 amino acids long. Trimming took off 4 bases at V and 5 bases at J, with 11 bases between the two ends. CDR1 and CDR2 (germline): WNHNN, SYGVQD (reference sequence).

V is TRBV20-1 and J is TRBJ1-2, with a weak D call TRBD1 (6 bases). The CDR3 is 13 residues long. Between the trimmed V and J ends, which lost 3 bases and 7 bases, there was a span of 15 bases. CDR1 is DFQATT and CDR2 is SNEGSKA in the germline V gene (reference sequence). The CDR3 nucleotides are TGCAGTGCTAGTGGAGGACAGTTCTTTGGCTACACCTTC. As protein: CSASGGQFFGYTF.

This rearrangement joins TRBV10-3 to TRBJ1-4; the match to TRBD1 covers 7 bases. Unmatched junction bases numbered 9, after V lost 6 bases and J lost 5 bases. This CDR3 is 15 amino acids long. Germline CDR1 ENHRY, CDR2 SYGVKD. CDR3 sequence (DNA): TGTGCCATCAGCCCGAACCCGGGACAGAATGAAAAACTGTTTTTT. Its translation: CAISPNPGQNEKLFF.

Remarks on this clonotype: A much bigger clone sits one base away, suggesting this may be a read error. Written as DNA, the CDR3 is TGCAGTGCTAGATTTCCGGGACACCATATGGAGACCCAGTACTTC. It encodes CSARFPGHHMETQYF. The V call is TRBV20-1, the J call TRBJ2-5, with D tentatively TRBD1 (6 bases). CDR1 and CDR2 (germline): DFQATT, SNEGSKA (reference sequence). Between the trimmed V and J ends, which lost 2 bases and 5 bases, there was a span of 18 bases. The CDR3 totals 15 residues.

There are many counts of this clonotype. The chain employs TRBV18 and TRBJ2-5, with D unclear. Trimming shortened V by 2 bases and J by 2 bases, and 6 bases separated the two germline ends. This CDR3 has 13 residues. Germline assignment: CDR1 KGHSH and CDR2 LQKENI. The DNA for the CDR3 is TGTGCCAGCTCACCAACGTCTCAAGAGACCCAGTACTTC. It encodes CASSPTSQETQYF.

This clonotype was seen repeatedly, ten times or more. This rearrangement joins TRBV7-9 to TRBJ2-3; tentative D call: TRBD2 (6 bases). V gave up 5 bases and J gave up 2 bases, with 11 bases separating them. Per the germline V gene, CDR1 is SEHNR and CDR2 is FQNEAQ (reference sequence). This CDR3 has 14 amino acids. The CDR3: CASSPPGDTDTQYF. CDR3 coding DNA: TGTGCCAGCAGCCCCCCGGGGGACACAGATACGCAGTATTTT.

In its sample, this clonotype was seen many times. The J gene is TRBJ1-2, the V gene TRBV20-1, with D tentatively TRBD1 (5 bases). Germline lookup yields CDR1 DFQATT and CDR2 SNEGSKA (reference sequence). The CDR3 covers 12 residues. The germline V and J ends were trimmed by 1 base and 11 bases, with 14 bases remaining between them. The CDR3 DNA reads TGCAGTGCTAGAGTACGCACAGGACGATACACCTTC. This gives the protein CSARVRTGRYTF.

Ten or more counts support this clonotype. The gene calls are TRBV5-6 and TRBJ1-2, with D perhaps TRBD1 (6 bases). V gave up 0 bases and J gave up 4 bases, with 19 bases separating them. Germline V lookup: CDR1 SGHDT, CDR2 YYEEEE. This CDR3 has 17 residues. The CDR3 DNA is TGTGCCAGCAGCTTGGAGGCAGGGGCCTTTTCTCCCTATGGCTACACCTTC. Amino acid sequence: CASSLEAGAFSPYGYTF.